This T cell receptor (beta chain) was observed in a study of blood T cells in healthy people across ages. Study-wide context: Every two T cells gave about one barcoded beta molecule via template switching.

On this clonotype itself: Germline is not matched at one junction end, which may reflect a read error.

The germline CDR1 and CDR2 sequences are LGHNA and YSLEER. CDR3 size: 15 residues. PCR was performed a second time for roughly 7 to 12 cycles using a sample-barcoded 5' primer and a J-beta primer mix. TCRdb reprocessed the 5' RACE reads with MiXCR, giving one entry per CDR3 protein. The table lists about 810,000 distinct CDR3 sequences, around 36% of them singletons. The chain couples TRBV4-3 to TRBJ2-4; 7 bases are a match to TRBD1. The tail of the sequence fits TRBJ2-7 better, so the J call may be wrong. This clonotype originated in a man younger than 30 in good health. Material for sequencing was blood. The CDR3 bases are TGCGCCGGCAGCCGATCAGACAGGGACGGGTACGAGCAGTACTTC. Translated: CAGSRSDRDGYEQYF.